The clone carrying this T cell receptor (beta chain) was found a few times. Antigen unknown. The authors used template switching to add a universal primer site and gave cDNA unique molecular identifiers. TCRdb ran MiXCR on the 5' RACE reads and lists one entry per CDR3 protein. The data show about 1.7 million distinct CDR3 sequences, less than 35% seen once. The record originates from a study of identical twins. The ends lost 10 bases at V and 7 bases at J; junction bases unmatched: 3. Germline lookup yields CDR1 MNHEY and CDR2 SMNVEV (reference sequence). The CDR3 spans 13 residues. Study-level results: An excess of low generation probability was shown by twin-shared out-of-frame alpha sequences.

This chain links TRBV27 with TRBJ2-1; 14 bases map to TRBD2. The sequencing input was cord blood. The clonotype originates from a newborn girl in good health. CDR3 DNA sequence: TGTGCCACCCGACTAGCGGGAGGGAATGAGCAGTTCTTC. It is translated as CATRLAGGNEQFF.